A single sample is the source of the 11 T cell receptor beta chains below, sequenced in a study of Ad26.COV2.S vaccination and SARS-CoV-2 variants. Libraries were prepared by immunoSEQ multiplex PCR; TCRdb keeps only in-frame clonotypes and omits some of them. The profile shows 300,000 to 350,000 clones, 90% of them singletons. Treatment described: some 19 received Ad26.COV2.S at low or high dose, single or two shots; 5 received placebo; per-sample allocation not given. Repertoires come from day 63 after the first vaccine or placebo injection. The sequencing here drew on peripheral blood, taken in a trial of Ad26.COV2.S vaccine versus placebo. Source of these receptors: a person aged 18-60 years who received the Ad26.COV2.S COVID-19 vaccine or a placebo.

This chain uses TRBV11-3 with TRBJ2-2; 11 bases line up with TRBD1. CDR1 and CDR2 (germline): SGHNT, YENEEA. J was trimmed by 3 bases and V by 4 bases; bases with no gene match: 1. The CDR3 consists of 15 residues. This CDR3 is CASSSGQGDTGELFF. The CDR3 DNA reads TGTGCCAGCAGCTCGGGACAGGGGGACACCGGGGAGCTGTTTTTT. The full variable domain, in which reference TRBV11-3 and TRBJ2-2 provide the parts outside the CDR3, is EAGVVQSPRYKIIEKKQPVAFWCNPISGHNTLYWYLQNLGQGPELLIRYENEEAVDDSQLPKDRFSAERLKGVDSTLKIQPAELGDSAVYLCASSSGQGDTGELFFGEGSRLTVL.

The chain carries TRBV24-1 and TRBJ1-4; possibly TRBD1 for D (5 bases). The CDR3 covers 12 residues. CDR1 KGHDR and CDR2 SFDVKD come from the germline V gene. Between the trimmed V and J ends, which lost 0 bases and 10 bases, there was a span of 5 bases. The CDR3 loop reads CATSDLTGKLFF. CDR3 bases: TGTGCCACCAGTGATTTGACAGGAAAACTGTTTTTT.

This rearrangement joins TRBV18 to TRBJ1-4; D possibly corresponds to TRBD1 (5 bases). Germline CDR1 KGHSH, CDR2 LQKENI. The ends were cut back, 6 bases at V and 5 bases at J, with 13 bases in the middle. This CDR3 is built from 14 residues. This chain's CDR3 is CASSRQLSNEKLFF. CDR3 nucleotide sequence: TGTGCCAGCTCTCGACAGCTATCGAATGAAAAACTGTTTTTT.

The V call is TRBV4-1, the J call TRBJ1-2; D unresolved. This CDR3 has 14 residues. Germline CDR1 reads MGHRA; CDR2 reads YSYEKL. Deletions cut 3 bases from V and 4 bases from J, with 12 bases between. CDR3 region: CASSHRAVSYGYTF. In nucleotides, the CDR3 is TGCGCCAGCAGCCACAGAGCCGTTAGCTATGGCTACACCTTC.

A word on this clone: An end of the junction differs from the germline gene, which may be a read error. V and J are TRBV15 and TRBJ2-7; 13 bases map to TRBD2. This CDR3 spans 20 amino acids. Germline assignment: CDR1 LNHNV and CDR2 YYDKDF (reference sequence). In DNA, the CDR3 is TGTGCCACCAGCCGAGAAGGGCGGACTAGCGGGGGATCCTTTTCCTACGAGCAGTACTTC. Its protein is CATSREGRTSGGSFSYEQYF.

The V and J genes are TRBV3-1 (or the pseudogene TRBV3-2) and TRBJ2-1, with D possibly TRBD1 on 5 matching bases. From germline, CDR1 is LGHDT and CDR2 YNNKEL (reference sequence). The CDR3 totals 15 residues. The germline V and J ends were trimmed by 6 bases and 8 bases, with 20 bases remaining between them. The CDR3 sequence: CASSRTSDGWDEQFF. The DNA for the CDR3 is TGTGCCAGCAGTCGGACAAGCGACGGGTGGGATGAGCAGTTCTTC.

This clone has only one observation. In DNA, the CDR3 is TGTGCCAGCAGCCCACAGGGGGCACTTAATCCGGGTGAAGCTTTCTTT. Amino acid sequence: CASSPQGALNPGEAFF. V is TRBV7-2 and J is TRBJ1-1; 9 bases are a match to TRBD1. The CDR3 length is 16 residues. Germline V gene data show CDR1 as SGHTA and CDR2 as FQGNSA. Losses at the gene ends were 5 bases for V and 7 bases for J; bases not matched to a gene: 14.

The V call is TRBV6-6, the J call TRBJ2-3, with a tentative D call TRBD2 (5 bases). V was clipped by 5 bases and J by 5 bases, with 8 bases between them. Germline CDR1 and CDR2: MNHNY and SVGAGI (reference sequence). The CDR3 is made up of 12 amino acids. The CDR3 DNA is TGTGCCAGCAGTCCCCGGGAAGATACGCAGTATTTT. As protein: CASSPREDTQYF.

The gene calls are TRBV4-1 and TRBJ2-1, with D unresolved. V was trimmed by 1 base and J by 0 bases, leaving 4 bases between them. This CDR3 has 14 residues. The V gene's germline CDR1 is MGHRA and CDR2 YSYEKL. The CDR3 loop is CASSQVGSYNEQFF. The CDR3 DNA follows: TGCGCCAGCAGCCAAGTCGGCTCCTACAATGAGCAGTTCTTC.

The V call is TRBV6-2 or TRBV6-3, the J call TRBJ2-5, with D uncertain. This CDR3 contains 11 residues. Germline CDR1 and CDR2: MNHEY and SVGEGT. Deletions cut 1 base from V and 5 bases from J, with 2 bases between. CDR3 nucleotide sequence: TGTGCCAGCAGTTACTGGGAGACCCAGTACTTC. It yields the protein CASSYWETQYF.

DNA for the CDR3: TGTGCCAGCAGTTTACGGGGTTCCTACGAGCAGTACTTC. As protein: CASSLRGSYEQYF. The genes are TRBV27 and TRBJ2-7, with TRBD2 as a possible D gene (5 bases). Trimming shortened V by 2 bases and J by 1 base, and 6 bases separated the two germline ends. The length of the CDR3 is 13 residues. CDR1 is MNHEY and CDR2 is SMNVEV in the germline V gene (reference sequence).